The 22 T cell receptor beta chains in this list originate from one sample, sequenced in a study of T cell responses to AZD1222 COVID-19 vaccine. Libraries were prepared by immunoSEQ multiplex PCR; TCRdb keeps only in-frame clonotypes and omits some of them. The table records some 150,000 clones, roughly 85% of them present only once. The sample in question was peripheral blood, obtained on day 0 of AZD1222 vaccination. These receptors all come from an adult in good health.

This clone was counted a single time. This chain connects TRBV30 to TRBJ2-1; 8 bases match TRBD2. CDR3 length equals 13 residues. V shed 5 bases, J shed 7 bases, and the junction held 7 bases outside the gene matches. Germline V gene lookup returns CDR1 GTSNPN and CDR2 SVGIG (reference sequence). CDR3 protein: CAWERAGANEQFF. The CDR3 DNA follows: TGTGCCTGGGAAAGAGCGGGAGCAAATGAGCAGTTCTTC.

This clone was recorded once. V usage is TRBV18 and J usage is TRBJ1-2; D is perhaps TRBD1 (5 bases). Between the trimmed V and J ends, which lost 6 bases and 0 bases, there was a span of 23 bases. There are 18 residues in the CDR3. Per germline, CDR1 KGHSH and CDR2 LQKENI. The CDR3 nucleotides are TGTGCCAGCTCCCCAACGCTTGGGACGGAAATACCTAACTATGGCTACACCTTC. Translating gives CASSPTLGTEIPNYGYTF.

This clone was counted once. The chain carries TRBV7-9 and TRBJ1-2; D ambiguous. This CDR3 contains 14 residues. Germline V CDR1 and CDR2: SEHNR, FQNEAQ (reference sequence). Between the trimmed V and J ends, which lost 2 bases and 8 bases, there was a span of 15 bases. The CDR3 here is CASSLLLPGRGYTF. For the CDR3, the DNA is TGTGCCAGCAGCTTACTTTTGCCTGGACGGGGCTACACCTTC.

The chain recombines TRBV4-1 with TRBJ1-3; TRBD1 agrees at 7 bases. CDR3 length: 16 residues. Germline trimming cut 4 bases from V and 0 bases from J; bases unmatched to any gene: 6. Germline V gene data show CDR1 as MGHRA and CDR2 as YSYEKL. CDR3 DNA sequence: TGCGCCAGCAGCCGAGGGACAGACAACTCTGGAAACACCATATATTTT. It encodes CASSRGTDNSGNTIYF.

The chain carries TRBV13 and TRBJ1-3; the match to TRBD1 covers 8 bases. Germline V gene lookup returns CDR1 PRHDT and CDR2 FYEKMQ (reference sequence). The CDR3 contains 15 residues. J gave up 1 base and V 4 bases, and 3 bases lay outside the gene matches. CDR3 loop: CASSSDRASGNTIYF. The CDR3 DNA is TGTGCCAGCAGCTCGGACAGGGCTTCTGGAAACACCATATATTTT.

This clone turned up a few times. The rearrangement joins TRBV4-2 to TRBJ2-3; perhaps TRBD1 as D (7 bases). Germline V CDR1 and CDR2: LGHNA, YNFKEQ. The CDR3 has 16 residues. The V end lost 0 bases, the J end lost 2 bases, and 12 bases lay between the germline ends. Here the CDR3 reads CASSQDGGQYTDTQYF. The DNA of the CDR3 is TGTGCCAGCAGCCAAGACGGGGGACAGTACACAGATACGCAGTATTTT.

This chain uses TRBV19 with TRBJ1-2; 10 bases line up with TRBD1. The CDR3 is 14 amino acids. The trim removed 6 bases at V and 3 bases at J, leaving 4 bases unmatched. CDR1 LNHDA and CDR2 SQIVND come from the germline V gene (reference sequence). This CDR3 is CASRWGQGHYGYTF. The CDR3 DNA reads TGTGCCAGTAGATGGGGACAGGGGCACTATGGCTACACCTTC.

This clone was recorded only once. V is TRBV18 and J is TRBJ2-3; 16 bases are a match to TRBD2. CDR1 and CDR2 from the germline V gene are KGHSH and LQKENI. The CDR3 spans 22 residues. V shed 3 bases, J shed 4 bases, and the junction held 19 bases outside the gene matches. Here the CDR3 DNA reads TGTGCCAGCTCACCTGCCGAGATCCGGGGACTAGCGGGGGGGTCCGGGTCAGATACGCAGTATTTT. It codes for CASSPAEIRGLAGGSGSDTQYF.

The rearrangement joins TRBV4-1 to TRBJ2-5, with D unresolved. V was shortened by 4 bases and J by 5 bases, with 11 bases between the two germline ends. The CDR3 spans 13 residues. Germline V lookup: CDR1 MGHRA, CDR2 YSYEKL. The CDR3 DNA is TGCGCCAGCAGCCGGTTGGTGCGGGAGACCCAGTACTTC. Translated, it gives CASSRLVRETQYF.

CDR3 protein: CASKQGTGVSYEQYF. As DNA, the CDR3 is TGTGCCAGCAAACAGGGGACAGGGGTGTCCTACGAGCAGTACTTC. This chain joins TRBV6-5 and TRBJ2-7; 10 nucleotides line up with TRBD1. Germline trimming cut 7 bases from V and 1 base from J; bases unmatched to any gene: 7. This CDR3 region has 15 residues. Germline lookup yields CDR1 MNHEY and CDR2 SVGAGI.

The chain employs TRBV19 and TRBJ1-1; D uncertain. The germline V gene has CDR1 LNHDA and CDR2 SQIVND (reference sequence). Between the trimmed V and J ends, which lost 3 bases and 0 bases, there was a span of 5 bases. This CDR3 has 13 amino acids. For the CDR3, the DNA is TGTGCCAGTAGTATCCCGATGAACACTGAAGCTTTCTTT. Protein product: CASSIPMNTEAFF.

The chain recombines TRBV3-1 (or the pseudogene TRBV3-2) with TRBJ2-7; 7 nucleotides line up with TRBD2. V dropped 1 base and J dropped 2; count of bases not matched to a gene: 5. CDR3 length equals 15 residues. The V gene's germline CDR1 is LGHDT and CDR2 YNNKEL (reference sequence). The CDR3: CASSQVGGRAYEQYF. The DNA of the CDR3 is TGTGCCAGCAGCCAAGTCGGTGGGAGGGCCTACGAGCAGTACTTC.

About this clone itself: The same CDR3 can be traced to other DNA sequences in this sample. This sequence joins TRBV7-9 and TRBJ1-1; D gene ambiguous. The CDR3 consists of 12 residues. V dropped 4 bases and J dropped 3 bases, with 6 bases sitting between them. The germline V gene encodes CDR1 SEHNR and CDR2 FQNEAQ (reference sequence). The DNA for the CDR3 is TGTGCCAGCAGCTACGGGGACACTGAAGCTTTCTTT. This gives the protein CASSYGDTEAFF.

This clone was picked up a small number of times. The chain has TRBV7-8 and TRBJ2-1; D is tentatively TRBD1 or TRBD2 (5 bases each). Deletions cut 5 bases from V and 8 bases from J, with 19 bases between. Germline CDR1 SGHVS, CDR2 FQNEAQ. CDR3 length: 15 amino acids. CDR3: CASSTTGTLGHEQFF. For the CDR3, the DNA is TGTGCCAGCAGCACAACCGGGACCCTCGGTCATGAGCAGTTCTTC.

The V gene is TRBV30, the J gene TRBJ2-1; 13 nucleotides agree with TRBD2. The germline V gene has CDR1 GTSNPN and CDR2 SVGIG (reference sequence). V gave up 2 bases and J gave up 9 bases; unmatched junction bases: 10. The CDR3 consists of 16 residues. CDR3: CAWSSRTSGSHGEQFF. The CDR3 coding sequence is TGTGCCTGGAGTTCTCGGACTAGCGGGAGTCATGGTGAGCAGTTCTTC.

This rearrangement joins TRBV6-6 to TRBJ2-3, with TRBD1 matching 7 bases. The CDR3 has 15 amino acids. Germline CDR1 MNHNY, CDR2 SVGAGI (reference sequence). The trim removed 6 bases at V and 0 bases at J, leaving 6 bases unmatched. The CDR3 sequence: CASRRQGSSTDTQYF. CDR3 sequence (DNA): TGTGCCAGCAGGAGACAGGGTTCGAGCACAGATACGCAGTATTTT.

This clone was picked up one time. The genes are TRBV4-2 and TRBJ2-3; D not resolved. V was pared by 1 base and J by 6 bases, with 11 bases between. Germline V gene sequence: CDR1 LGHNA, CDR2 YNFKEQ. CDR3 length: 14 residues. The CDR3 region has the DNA TGTGCCAGCAGCCAAGGCGGAGACGGGGATACGCAGTATTTT. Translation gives CASSQGGDGDTQYF.

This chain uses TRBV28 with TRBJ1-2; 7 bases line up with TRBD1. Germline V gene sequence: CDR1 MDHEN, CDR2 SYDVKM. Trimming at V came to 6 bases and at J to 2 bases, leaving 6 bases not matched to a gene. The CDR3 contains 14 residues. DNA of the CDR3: TGTGCCAGCAGACCCCAGACAGGGAACTATGGCTACACCTTC. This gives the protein CASRPQTGNYGYTF.

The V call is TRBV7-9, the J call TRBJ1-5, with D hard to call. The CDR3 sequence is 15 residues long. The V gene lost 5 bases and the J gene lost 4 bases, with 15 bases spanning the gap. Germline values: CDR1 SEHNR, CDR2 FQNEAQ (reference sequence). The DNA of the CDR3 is TGTGCCAGCAGCCCTTCAGCCACGCCAAATCAGCCCCAGCATTTT. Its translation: CASSPSATPNQPQHF.

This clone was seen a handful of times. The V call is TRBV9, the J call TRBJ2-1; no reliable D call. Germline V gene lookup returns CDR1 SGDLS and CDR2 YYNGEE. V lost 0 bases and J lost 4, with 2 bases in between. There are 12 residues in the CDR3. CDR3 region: CASSVGYNEQFF. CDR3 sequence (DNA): TGTGCCAGCAGCGTAGGTTACAATGAGCAGTTCTTC.

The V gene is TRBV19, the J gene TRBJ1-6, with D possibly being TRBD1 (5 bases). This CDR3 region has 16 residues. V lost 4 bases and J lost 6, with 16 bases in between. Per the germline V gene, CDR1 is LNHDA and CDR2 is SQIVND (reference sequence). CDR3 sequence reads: CASSNRTPQGNSPLHF. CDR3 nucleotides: TGTGCCAGTAGTAACCGTACGCCCCAGGGTAATTCACCCCTCCACTTT. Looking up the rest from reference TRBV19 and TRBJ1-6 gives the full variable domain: DGGITQSPKYLFRKEGQNVTLSCEQNLNHDAMYWYRQDPGQGLRLIYYSQIVNDFQKGDIAEGYSVSREKKESFPLTVTSAQKNPTAFYLCASSNRTPQGNSPLHFGNGTRLTVT.

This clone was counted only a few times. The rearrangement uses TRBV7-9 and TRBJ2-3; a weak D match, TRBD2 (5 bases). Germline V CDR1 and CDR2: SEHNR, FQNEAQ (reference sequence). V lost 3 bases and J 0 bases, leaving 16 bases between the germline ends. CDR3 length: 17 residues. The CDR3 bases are TGTGCCAGCAGCTTGGAATATGGAGGAGCTAGCACAGATACGCAGTATTTT. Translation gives CASSLEYGGASTDTQYF.